A selection of T cell receptor beta chains follows, all from one sample in a study of shared clonotypes between healthy human individuals. Data came from immunoSEQ multiplex PCR; TCRdb stores just in-frame clones and leaves some out. The sample consists of 1 million to 1.3 million clones, around 78% of them appearing once. Sequencing was performed on memory CD4+ T cells from PBMCs. These receptor sequences come from a young man in good health. Some clones in this sample may be carry-over from other donors' samples. Each CDR3 is given with its conserved first and last residue. A D gene is named only where the DNA matches it firmly. For some rows the clone size is stated as once, few or many, or as a class when expanded; others skip it.

v_gene,d_gene,abundance,CDR3aa
TRBV29-1,TRBD2,few,CSVAIVTSGTGELFF
TRBV2,TRBD2,few,CASRLAGFTDTQYF
TRBV5-1,TRBD2,NA,CASSLSGSSLNEQFF
TRBV7-2,TRBD1,many,CASSLAISGQGGSTEAFF
TRBV4-3,NA,NA,CASSLKQDTGELFF
TRBV5-4,NA,NA,CASSWDTTDTQYF
TRBV27,TRBD1,NA,CASSLYHGDRGGNQPQHF
TRBV6-6,TRBD1,NA,CASRLGQDQETQYF
TRBV2,NA,NA,CASSVGWGLYTEAFF
TRBV7-9,TRBD1,NA,CASSFWTGDYGYTF
TRBV2,NA,NA,CASKKGQLGNQPQHF
TRBV18,NA,NA,CASSPDREAYNEQFF
TRBV10-2,NA,NA,CASSLTSGAQHF
TRBV15,TRBD1,NA,CATSRRQGVTDTQYF
TRBV7-2,NA,NA,CASSPQVGWELFF
TRBV5-1,NA,NA,CASSLAGRDQETQYF
TRBV18,NA,NA,CASSSSRGSNQPQHF
TRBV5-1,NA,NA,CASSLEGLEQYF
TRBV7-8,TRBD2,NA,CASSLVGLAGPYEQYF
TRBV29-1,NA,NA,CSVEEHGKETQYF
TRBV19,NA,NA,CASSIRTDLDYGYTF
TRBV19,NA,NA,CASSSQYTYEQYF
TRBV7-2,NA,NA,CASSLAGSNEQFF
TRBV6-4,NA,NA,CASSDELRSGELFF
TRBV7-2,NA,once,CASSLSGDTQYF
TRBV18,NA,NA,CASQSASTSYEQYF
TRBV9,NA,many,CASSLNPTGPETQYF
TRBV27,TRBD1,NA,CASSSTGLVEAGELFF
TRBV5-6,NA,NA,CASSVDTYEQYF
TRBV2,NA,NA,CASGRDGPQPQHF
TRBV7-8,TRBD1,NA,CASSSQGGGWMNTEAFF
TRBV29-1,NA,NA,CSVGTEKNIQYF
TRBV5-1,NA,NA,CASWGTSRSTEAFF
TRBV7-8,NA,NA,CASTPSPTPPVTEAFF
TRBV5-1,TRBD1,NA,CASSLPGGEDYTF
TRBV5-1,NA,NA,CASSLNTGANYGYTF
TRBV23-1,NA,NA,CASSLTRGGRNQPQHF
TRBV2,NA,NA,CASSTTGLSSGNTIYF
TRBV6-1,TRBD1,NA,CASSEGTGNRDEQYF
TRBV4-2,NA,NA,CASSQDWVGARKDNTEAFF
TRBV10-3,NA,NA,CAISASGSRNTIYF
TRBV28,NA,NA,CASSPGGALNYGYTF
TRBV27,TRBD2,NA,CASSSKRLAVWYNEQFF
TRBV5-1,TRBD1,NA,CASSQGTGDYGYTF